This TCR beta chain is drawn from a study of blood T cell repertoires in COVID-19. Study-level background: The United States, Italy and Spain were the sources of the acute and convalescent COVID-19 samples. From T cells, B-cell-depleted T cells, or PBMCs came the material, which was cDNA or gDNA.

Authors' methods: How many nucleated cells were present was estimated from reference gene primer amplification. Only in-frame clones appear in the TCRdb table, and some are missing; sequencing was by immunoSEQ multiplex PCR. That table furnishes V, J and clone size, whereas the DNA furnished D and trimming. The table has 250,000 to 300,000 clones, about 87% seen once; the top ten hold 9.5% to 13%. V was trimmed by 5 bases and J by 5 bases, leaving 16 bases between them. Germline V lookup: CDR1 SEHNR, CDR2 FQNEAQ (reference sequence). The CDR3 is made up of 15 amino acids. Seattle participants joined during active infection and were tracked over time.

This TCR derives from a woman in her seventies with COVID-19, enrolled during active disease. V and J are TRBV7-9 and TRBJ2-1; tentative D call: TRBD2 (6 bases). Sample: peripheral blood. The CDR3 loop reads CASSGGSGGDNEQFF. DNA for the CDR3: TGTGCCAGCAGCGGGGGTAGCGGAGGAGACAATGAGCAGTTCTTC.